This T cell receptor beta chain derives from a study of blood T cells in healthy people across ages. Whole-study results and caveats: The fall in TCR beta diversity per million T cells was roughly linear with age.

This clonotype was counted many times. Its specificity is unknown. Then a second PCR, running roughly 7 to 11 cycles, was carried out with a sample-barcoded 5' primer and a J-beta primer mix. TCRdb passed the 5' RACE reads through MiXCR, listing each CDR3 protein once. The sample lists fewer than 800,000 distinct CDR3 sequences, around 49% occurring once. What was sequenced was blood. The clonotype comes from a woman in her fifties or sixties in good health.

In DNA form, the CDR3 reads TGTGCCAGCAGCTCCCCCAGGGCGGGAGATAACATTCAGTACTTC. Amino acid sequence: CASSSPRAGDNIQYF. The V gene is TRBV28, the J gene TRBJ2-4; 7 positions match TRBD2. With V trimmed by 6 bases and J by 7 bases, 12 bases remained unmatched. Germline V CDR1 and CDR2: MDHEN, SYDVKM. The CDR3 loop spans 15 amino acids. The complete variable domain, with remaining parts taken from reference TRBV28 and TRBJ2-4, reads DVKVTQSSRYLVKRTGEKVFLECVQDMDHENMFWYRQDPGLGLRLIYFSYDVKMKEKGDIPEGYSVSREKKERFSLILESASTNQTSMYLCASSSPRAGDNIQYFGAGTRLSVL.